Listed here are 18 T cell receptor beta chains from one sample, sequenced in a study of shared T cell receptors in the human thymus. Assay: immunoSEQ multiplex PCR; the TCRdb copy retains only in-frame clones and omits some. The data hold hundreds of thousands of clones, with more than 70% observed a single time. The same sample was also used in a study of human thymus T cells.

Sequenced input: thymocytes. The source of these receptors is a boy younger than two with a congenital heart defect.

The rearrangement joins TRBV30 to TRBJ1-1; maybe TRBD1 (6 bases). V was clipped by 2 bases and J by 3 bases, with 7 bases between them. Germline V gene sequence: CDR1 GTSNPN, CDR2 SVGIG (reference sequence). This CDR3 spans 12 amino acids. The CDR3 region has the DNA TGTGCCTGGAGTCCAGGGGACACTGAAGCTTTCTTT. Translation gives CAWSPGDTEAFF. The variable domain in full, completed from reference TRBV30 and TRBJ1-1, reads SQTIHQWPATLVQPVGSPLSLECTVEGTSNPNLYWYRQAAGRGLQLLFYSVGIGQISSEVPQNLSASRPQDRQFILSSKKLLLSDSGFYLCAWSPGDTEAFFGQGTRLTVV.

This sequence joins TRBV28 and TRBJ1-5; D remains unclear. This CDR3 contains 15 residues. The V gene lost 2 bases and the J gene lost 3 bases, with 11 bases spanning the gap. CDR1 and CDR2 (germline): MDHEN, SYDVKM. For the CDR3, the DNA is TGTGCCAGCAGTTTACTTGGGCAATTCAATCAGCCCCAGCATTTT. It is translated as CASSLLGQFNQPQHF. Full variable domain (missing parts from reference TRBV28 and TRBJ1-5): DVKVTQSSRYLVKRTGEKVFLECVQDMDHENMFWYRQDPGLGLRLIYFSYDVKMKEKGDIPEGYSVSREKKERFSLILESASTNQTSMYLCASSLLGQFNQPQHFGDGTRLSIL.

The gene calls are TRBV4-1 and TRBJ1-6, with a weak D call TRBD1 (6 bases). Looked up from germline, CDR1 is MGHRA and CDR2 is YSYEKL. Trimming cost V 7 bases and J 9 bases, with 13 bases left between them. This CDR3 comprises 13 residues. This CDR3 is CASNRQVGSPLHF. The CDR3 region has the DNA TGCGCCAGCAACCGACAGGTGGGTTCACCCCTCCACTTT.

The chain employs TRBV7-6 and TRBJ2-2, with TRBD2 identical over 8 bases. Germline CDR1 SGHVS, CDR2 FNYEAQ. The junction had 4 bases not matched to a gene; V was cut back by 3 bases and J by 4 bases. The CDR3 consists of 15 residues. DNA for the CDR3: TGTGCCAGCAGCTTCCGGAGCGGGAGCACCGGGGAGCTGTTTTTT. Its protein product is CASSFRSGSTGELFF.

This clone was detected once. The genes are TRBV9 and TRBJ2-1; D ambiguous. The germline V gene encodes CDR1 SGDLS and CDR2 YYNGEE. The V gene lost 2 bases and the J gene lost 4 bases, with 4 bases spanning the gap. The CDR3 is made up of 12 amino acids. CDR3 sequence reads: CASSVSYNEQFF. CDR3 sequence (DNA): TGTGCCAGCAGCGTCTCGTACAATGAGCAGTTCTTC. The whole variable domain, filled in from reference TRBV9 and TRBJ2-1, reads DSGVTQTPKHLITATGQRVTLRCSPRSGDLSVYWYQQSLDQGLQFLIQYYNGEERAKGNILERFSAQQFPDLHSELNLSSLELGDSALYFCASSVSYNEQFFGPGTRLTVL.

The chain couples TRBV30 to TRBJ2-7, with TRBD2 identical over 14 bases. V shed 4 bases, J shed 1 base, and the junction held 6 bases outside the gene matches. Germline CDR1 GTSNPN, CDR2 SVGIG (reference sequence). CDR3 size: 16 residues. CDR3 nucleotides: TGTGCCTGGAAGGGGGGGACTAGCGGGAGTTCCTACGAGCAGTACTTC. Protein: CAWKGGTSGSSYEQYF.

For this clone: Other DNA sequences in the sample encode the same CDR3. The chain has TRBV25-1 and TRBJ2-7; D might be TRBD1 (5 bases). This CDR3 is built from 16 residues. Looked up from germline, CDR1 is MGHDK and CDR2 is SYGVNS. The V end was cut by 4 bases, the J end by 0 bases, with 16 bases between. The CDR3 DNA sequence: TGTGCCAGCAGTGCCCTAGGGCAGGGTTCCTCCTACGAGCAGTACTTC. It translates to CASSALGQGSSYEQYF.

V is TRBV5-1 and J is TRBJ2-5; 7 positions agree with TRBD1. CDR1 and CDR2 (germline): SGHRS, YFSETQ. CDR3 length: 14 residues. V lost 0 bases to trimming and J lost 6 bases; unmatched junction nucleotides: 5. The CDR3 bases are TGCGCCAGCAGCTTGGAAACAGGGGTGAAGACCCAGTACTTC. It encodes CASSLETGVKTQYF.

The V call is TRBV4-3, the J call TRBJ2-3; 8 bases fit TRBD1. With V trimmed by 7 bases and J by 4 bases, 7 bases remained unmatched. This CDR3 comprises 14 residues. Germline loops: CDR1 LGHNA, CDR2 YSLEER. In nucleotides, the CDR3 is TGCGCCAGCAAAGGACAGGGAGGACCAGATACGCAGTATTTT. Amino acids: CASKGQGGPDTQYF.

DNA of the CDR3: TGTGCCAGCAGTGCGACAGGGACCCAAATCGGGAACACTGAAGCTTTCTTT. Translating gives CASSATGTQIGNTEAFF. This rearrangement joins TRBV2 to TRBJ1-1; the match to TRBD1 covers 7 bases. The ends lost 4 bases at V and 1 base at J; junction bases unmatched: 12. Looked up from germline, CDR1 is SNHLY and CDR2 is FYNNEI. The CDR3 length is 17 residues. The full variable domain, rest sourced from reference TRBV2 and TRBJ1-1, is EPEVTQTPSHQVTQMGQEVILRCVPISNHLYFYWYRQILGQKVEFLVSFYNNEISEKSEIFDDQFSVERPDGSNFTLKIRSTKLEDSAMYFCASSATGTQIGNTEAFFGQGTRLTVV.

The rearrangement uses TRBV5-1 and TRBJ1-1; TRBD1 matches 7 bases. V lost 4 bases, J lost 1 base, and 4 bases stayed unmatched. The CDR3 has 14 residues. Germline V gene sequence: CDR1 SGHRS, CDR2 YFSETQ. The CDR3 region is CASSVDRENTEAFF. DNA for the CDR3: TGCGCCAGCAGCGTAGACAGGGAGAACACTGAAGCTTTCTTT.

The genes are TRBV9 and TRBJ2-1; 10 bases align to TRBD2. Trimming at V came to 7 bases and at J to 5 bases, leaving 9 bases not matched to a gene. CDR3 size: 15 residues. Germline values: CDR1 SGDLS, CDR2 YYNGEE. The CDR3 nucleotides read TGTGCCAGCTCTAGGGGGACTAGCGTCCACAATGAGCAGTTCTTC. Translating it yields CASSRGTSVHNEQFF.

The chain couples TRBV5-6 to TRBJ2-2; TRBD1 matches at 10 bases. V shed 4 bases and J 4 bases; nucleotides not matched to a gene: 7. Germline V gene data show CDR1 as SGHDT and CDR2 as YYEEEE. This CDR3 spans 16 amino acids. Written as DNA, the CDR3 is TGTGCCAGCAGCCTGACAGGGGGCCTTCCCACCGGGGAGCTGTTTTTT. Amino acid sequence: CASSLTGGLPTGELFF.

A few counts support this clone. The V and J genes are TRBV18 and TRBJ1-4; TRBD1 agrees at 7 bases. The junction had 8 bases not matched to a gene; V was cut back by 0 bases and J by 4 bases. This CDR3 region has 17 residues. The germline CDR1 and CDR2 sequences are KGHSH and LQKENI. The chain's CDR3 is CASSPPTLGQLNEKLFF. CDR3 DNA: TGTGCCAGCTCACCACCGACGCTGGGACAGCTTAATGAAAAACTGTTTTTT.

The chain couples TRBV5-5 to TRBJ1-3; no firm D call. Germline V CDR1 and CDR2: SGHKS, YYEKEE (reference sequence). CDR3 size: 15 residues. V was clipped by 4 bases and J by 2 bases, with 13 bases between them. The CDR3 spells CASSLGGITGNTIYF. CDR3 sequence (DNA): TGTGCCAGCAGCCTGGGCGGGATCACTGGAAACACCATATATTTT. Filled out from reference TRBV5-5 and TRBJ1-3, the complete variable domain reads DAGVTQSPTHLIKTRGQQVTLRCSPISGHKSVSWYQQVLGQGPQFIFQYYEKEERGRGNFPDRFSARQFPNYSSELNVNALLLGDSALYLCASSLGGITGNTIYFGEGSWLTVV.

This rearrangement joins TRBV5-1 to TRBJ2-5; 12 bases match TRBD2. After removal of 1 base from V and 12 bases from J, the junction contained 16 bases not matched to a gene. The CDR3 spans 17 residues. From germline, CDR1 is SGHRS and CDR2 YFSETQ. The CDR3 DNA sequence: TGCGCCAGCAGCTTGCAACAAGGACGGACTAGCGGGAAGGTGGAGTACTTC. It encodes CASSLQQGRTSGKVEYF.

V and J are TRBV27 and TRBJ2-7, with TRBD1 matching 12 bases. The CDR3 has 15 amino acids. Germline V gives CDR1 MNHEY, CDR2 SMNVEV (reference sequence). The ends lost 9 bases at V and 5 bases at J; junction bases unmatched: 11. The CDR3 is CASARDRGLFNEQYF. The CDR3 bases are TGTGCCAGTGCCCGGGACAGGGGGCTCTTTAACGAGCAGTACTTC.

This clone was detected once. The chain links TRBV18 to TRBJ2-6; D gene unclear. The ends were cut back, 7 bases at V and 0 bases at J, with 4 bases in the middle. Germline values: CDR1 KGHSH, CDR2 LQKENI. This CDR3 spans 13 amino acids. The CDR3 bases are TGTGCCAGCTTCAACTCTGGGGCCAACGTCCTGACTTTC. It is translated as CASFNSGANVLTF. Full variable domain (outside the CDR3, taken from reference TRBV18 and TRBJ2-6): NAGVMQNPRHLVRRRGQEARLRCSPMKGHSHVYWYRQLPEEGLKFMVYLQKENIIDESGMPKERFSAEFPKEGPSILRIQQVVRGDSAAYFCASFNSGANVLTFGAGSRLTVL.